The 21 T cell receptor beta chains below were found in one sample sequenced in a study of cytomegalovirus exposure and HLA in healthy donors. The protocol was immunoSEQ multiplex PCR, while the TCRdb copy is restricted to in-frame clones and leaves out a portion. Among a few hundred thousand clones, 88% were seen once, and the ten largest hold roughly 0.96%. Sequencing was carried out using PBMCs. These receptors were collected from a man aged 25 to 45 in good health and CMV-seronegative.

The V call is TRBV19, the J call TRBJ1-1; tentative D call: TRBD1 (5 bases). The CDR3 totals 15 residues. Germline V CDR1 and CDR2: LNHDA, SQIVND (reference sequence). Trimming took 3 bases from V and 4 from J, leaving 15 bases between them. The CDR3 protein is CASSMGGMEGTEAFF. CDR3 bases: TGTGCCAGTAGTATGGGGGGGATGGAGGGCACTGAAGCTTTCTTT.

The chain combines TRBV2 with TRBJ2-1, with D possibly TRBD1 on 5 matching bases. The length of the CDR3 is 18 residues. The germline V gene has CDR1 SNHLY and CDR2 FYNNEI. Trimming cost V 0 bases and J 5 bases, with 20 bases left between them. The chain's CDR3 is CASSEASGRVYDNNEQFF. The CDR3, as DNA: TGTGCCAGCAGTGAAGCTTCAGGCAGGGTATATGACAACAATGAGCAGTTCTTC.

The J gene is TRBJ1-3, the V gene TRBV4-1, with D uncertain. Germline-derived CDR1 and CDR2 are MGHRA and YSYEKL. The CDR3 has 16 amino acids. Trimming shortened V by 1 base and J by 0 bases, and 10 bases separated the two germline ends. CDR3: CASSQGEPSSGNTIYF. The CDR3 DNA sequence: TGCGCCAGCAGCCAAGGGGAGCCCTCCTCTGGAAACACCATATATTTT.

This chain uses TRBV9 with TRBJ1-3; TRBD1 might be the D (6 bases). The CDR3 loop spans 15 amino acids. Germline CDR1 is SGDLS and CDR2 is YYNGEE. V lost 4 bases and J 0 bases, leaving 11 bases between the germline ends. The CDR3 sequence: CASSHRESSGNTIYF. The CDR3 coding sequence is TGTGCCAGCAGCCACAGGGAAAGCTCTGGAAACACCATATATTTT.

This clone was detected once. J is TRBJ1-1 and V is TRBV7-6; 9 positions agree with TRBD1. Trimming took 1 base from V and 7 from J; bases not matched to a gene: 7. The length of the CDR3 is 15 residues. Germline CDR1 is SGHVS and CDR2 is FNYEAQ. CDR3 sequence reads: CASSLVTGGELEAFF. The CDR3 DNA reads TGTGCCAGCAGCTTAGTGACAGGGGGTGAACTTGAAGCTTTCTTT. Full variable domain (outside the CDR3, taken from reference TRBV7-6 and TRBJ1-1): GAGVSQSPRYKVTKRGQDVALRCDPISGHVSLYWYRQALGQGPEFLTYFNYEAQQDKSGLPNDRFSAERPEGSISTLTIQRTEQRDSAMYRCASSLVTGGELEAFFGQGTRLTVV.

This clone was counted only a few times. The CDR3 DNA is TGCGCCAGCAGCCCTGGGACAGGGGGCGGCTATGGCTACACCTTC. It translates to CASSPGTGGGYGYTF. The J gene is TRBJ1-2, the V gene TRBV5-1, with 12 bases identical to TRBD1. This CDR3 is 15 amino acids long. Germline-derived CDR1 and CDR2 are SGHRS and YFSETQ. The junction had 5 bases not matched to a gene; V was cut back by 4 bases and J by 4 bases.

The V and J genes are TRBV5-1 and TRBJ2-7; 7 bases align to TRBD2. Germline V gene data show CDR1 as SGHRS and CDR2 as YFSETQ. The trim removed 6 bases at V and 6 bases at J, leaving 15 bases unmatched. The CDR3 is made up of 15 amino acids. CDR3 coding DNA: TGCGCCAGCACTCAATCGGGGGGACCCTTGGGCGAGCAGTACTTC. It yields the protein CASTQSGGPLGEQYF.

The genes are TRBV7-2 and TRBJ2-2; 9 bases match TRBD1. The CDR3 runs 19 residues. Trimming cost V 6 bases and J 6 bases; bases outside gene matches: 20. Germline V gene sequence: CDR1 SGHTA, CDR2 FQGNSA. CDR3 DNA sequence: TGTGCCAGCAGGCCCGGGAAGGTATGGGACAGGGACTACCCCGGGGAGCTGTTTTTT. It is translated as CASRPGKVWDRDYPGELFF.

CDR3 DNA: TGTGCCAGCAGACTAGCGGGGATTAAGGGCGAGCAGTACTTC. Amino acids: CASRLAGIKGEQYF. The V call is TRBV19, the J call TRBJ2-7; 11 bases are a match to TRBD2. The trim removed 9 bases at V and 6 bases at J, leaving 10 bases unmatched. The CDR3 contains 14 residues. The germline CDR1 and CDR2 sequences are LNHDA and SQIVND (reference sequence).

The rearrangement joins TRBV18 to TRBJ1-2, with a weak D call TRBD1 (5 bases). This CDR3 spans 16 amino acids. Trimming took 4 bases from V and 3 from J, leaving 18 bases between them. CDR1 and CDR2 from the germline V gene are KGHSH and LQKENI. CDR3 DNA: TGTGCCAGCTCACTTAGGCTCCGGACAATCGACTATGGCTACACCTTC. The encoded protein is CASSLRLRTIDYGYTF.

CDR3 amino acids: CASSPPGQGTILRASYEQYF. CDR3 DNA: TGTGCCAGCAGCCCTCCCGGACAGGGGACGATACTTAGAGCATCCTACGAGCAGTACTTC. The chain carries TRBV11-3 and TRBJ2-7; 9 nucleotides align to TRBD1. The V gene end was trimmed by 5 bases and the J gene end by 1 base; junction bases not matched to a gene: 21. There are 20 residues in the CDR3. Looked up from germline, CDR1 is SGHNT and CDR2 is YENEEA.

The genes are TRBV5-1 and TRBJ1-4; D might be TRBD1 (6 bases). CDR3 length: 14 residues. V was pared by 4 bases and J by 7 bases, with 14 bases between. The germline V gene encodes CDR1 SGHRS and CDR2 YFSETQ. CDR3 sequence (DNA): TGCGCCAGCAGCCGGACGGCAGGGGTTGAAAAACTGTTTTTT. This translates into CASSRTAGVEKLFF. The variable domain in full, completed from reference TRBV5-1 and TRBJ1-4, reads KAGVTQTPRYLIKTRGQQVTLSCSPISGHRSVSWYQQTPGQGLQFLFEYFSETQRNKGNFPGRFSGRQFSNSRSEMNVSTLELGDSALYLCASSRTAGVEKLFFGSGTQLSVL.

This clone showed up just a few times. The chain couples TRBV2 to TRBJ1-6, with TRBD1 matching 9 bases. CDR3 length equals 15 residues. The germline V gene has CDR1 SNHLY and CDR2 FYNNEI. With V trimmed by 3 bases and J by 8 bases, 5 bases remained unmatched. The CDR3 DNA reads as TGTGCCAGCAGTGATTGGGACAGGGCCGATTCACCCCTCCACTTT. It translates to CASSDWDRADSPLHF. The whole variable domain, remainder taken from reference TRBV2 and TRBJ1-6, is EPEVTQTPSHQVTQMGQEVILRCVPISNHLYFYWYRQILGQKVEFLVSFYNNEISEKSEIFDDQFSVERPDGSNFTLKIRSTKLEDSAMYFCASSDWDRADSPLHFGNGTRLTVT.

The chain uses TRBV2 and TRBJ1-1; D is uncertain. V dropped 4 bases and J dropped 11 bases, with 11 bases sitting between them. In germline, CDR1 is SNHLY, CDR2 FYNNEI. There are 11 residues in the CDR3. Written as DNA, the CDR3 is TGTGCCAGCAGTGTTCGCGGTAGCGCTTTCTTT. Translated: CASSVRGSAFF. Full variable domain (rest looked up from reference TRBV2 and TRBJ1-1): EPEVTQTPSHQVTQMGQEVILRCVPISNHLYFYWYRQILGQKVEFLVSFYNNEISEKSEIFDDQFSVERPDGSNFTLKIRSTKLEDSAMYFCASSVRGSAFFGQGTRLTVV.

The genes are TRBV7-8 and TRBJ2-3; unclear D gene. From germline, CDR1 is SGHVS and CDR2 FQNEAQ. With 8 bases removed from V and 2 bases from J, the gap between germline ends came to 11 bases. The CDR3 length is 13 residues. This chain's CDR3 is CASLRRDTDTQYF. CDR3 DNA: TGTGCCAGCCTCCGGAGAGACACAGATACGCAGTATTTT. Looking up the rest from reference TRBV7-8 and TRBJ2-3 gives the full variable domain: GAGVSQSPRYKVAKRGQDVALRCDPISGHVSLFWYQQALGQGPEFLTYFQNEAQLDKSGLPSDRFFAERPEGSVSTLKIQRTQQEDSAVYLCASLRRDTDTQYFGPGTRLTVL.

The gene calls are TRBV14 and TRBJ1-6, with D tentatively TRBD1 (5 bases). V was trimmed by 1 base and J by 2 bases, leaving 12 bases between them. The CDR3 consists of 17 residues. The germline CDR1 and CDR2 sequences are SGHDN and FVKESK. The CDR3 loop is CASSQAPRQTYNSPLHF. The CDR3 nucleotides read TGTGCCAGCAGCCAAGCTCCCCGACAGACCTATAATTCACCCCTCCACTTT. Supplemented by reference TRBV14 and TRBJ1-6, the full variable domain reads EAGVTQFPSHSVIEKGQTVTLRCDPISGHDNLYWYRRVMGKEIKFLLHFVKESKQDESGMPNNRFLAERTGGTYSTLKVQPAELEDSGVYFCASSQAPRQTYNSPLHFGNGTRLTVT.

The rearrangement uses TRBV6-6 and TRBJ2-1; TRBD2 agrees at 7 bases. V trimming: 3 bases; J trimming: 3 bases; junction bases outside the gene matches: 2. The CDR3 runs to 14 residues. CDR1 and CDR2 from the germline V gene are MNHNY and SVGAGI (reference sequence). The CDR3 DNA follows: TGTGCCAGCAGTTATGGGACTATCTACAATGAGCAGTTCTTC. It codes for CASSYGTIYNEQFF.

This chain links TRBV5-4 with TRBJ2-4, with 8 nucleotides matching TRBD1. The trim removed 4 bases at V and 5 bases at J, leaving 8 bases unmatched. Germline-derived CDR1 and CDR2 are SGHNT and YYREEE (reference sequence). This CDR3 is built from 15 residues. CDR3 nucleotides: TGTGCCAGCAGCGGCCGACAGGGGTATGAAAACATTCAGTACTTC. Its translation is CASSGRQGYENIQYF. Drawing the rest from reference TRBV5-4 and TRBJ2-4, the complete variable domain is ETGVTQSPTHLIKTRGQQVTLRCSSQSGHNTVSWYQQALGQGPQFIFQYYREEENGRGNFPPRFSGLQFPNYSSELNVNALELDDSALYLCASSGRQGYENIQYFGAGTRLSVL.

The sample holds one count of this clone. The CDR3 nucleotides read TGTGCCAGCAGCATAGCGGGGGGGCCGTACAATGAGCAGTTCTTC. It is translated as CASSIAGGPYNEQFF. The chain has TRBV6-5 and TRBJ2-1, with 11 bases fitting TRBD2. Trimming took 6 bases from V and 4 from J; bases not matched to a gene: 5. CDR1 MNHEY and CDR2 SVGAGI come from the germline V gene. This CDR3 has 15 residues.

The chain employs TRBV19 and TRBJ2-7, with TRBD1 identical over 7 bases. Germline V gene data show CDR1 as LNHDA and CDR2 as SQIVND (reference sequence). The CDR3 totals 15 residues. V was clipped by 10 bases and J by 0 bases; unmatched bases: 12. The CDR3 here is CATKERGLGSYEQYF. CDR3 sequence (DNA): TGTGCCACCAAAGAAAGGGGGCTCGGCTCCTACGAGCAGTACTTC.

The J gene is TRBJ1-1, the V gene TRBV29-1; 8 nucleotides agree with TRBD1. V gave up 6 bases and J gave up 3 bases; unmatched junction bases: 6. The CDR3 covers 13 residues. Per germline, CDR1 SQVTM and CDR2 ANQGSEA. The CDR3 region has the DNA TGCAGCGTCTCCAAGACAGGGGACACTGAAGCTTTCTTT. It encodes CSVSKTGDTEAFF.